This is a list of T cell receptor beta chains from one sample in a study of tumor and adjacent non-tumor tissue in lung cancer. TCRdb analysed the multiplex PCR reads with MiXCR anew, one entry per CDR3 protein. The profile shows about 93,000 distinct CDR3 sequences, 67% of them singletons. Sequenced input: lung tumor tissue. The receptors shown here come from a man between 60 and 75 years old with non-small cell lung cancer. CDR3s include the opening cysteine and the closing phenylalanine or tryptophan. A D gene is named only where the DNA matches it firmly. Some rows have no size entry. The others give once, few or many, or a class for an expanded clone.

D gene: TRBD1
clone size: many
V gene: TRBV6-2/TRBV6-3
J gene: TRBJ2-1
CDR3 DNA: TGTGCCAGCAGCGGACAGGGTAATGAGCAGTTCTTC
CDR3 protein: CASSGQGNEQFF

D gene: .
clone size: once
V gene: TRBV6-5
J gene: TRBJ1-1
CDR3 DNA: TGTGCAGGCAGTAACGGGGGCAGGGGCACTGAAGCTTTCTTT
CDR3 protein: CAGSNGGRGTEAFF

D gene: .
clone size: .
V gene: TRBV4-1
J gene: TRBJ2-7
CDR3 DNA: TGCGCCAGCAACCGACCGGGAGAGGGGTTCGTCGAGCAGTACTTC
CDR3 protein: CASNRPGEGFVEQYF

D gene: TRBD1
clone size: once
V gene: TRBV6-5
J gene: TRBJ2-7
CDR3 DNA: TGTGCCAGCAAGACGACAGGGACGGCCTACGAGCAGTATTTC
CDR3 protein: CASKTTGTAYEQYF

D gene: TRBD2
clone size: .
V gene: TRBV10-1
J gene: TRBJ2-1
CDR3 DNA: TGCGCCAGCAGTGATGGACTAGCAGGGGTTTACAATAAGCAGTTCTTC
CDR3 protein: CASSDGLAGVYNKQFF

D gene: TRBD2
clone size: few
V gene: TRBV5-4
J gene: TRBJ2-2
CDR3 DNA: TGTGCCAGTAGCGGGGGACATGGGAAGAACACCGGGGAGCTGTTTTTT
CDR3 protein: CASSGGHGKNTGELFF

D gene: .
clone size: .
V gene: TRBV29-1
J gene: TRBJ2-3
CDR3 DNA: TGCAGCGTTCAGTCAGGGGGCACAGATACGCAGTATTTT
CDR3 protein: CSVQSGGTDTQYF

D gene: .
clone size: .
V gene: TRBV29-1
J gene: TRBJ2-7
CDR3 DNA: TGCAGCGGGAGAATGGGCTCCGAGCAGTACTTC
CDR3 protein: CSGRMGSEQYF

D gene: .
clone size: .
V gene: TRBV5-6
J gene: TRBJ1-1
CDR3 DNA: TGTGCCAGCAGTCGAACTGATCCGCATCTGGACACTGAAGCTTTCTTT
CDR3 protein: CASSRTDPHLDTEAFF

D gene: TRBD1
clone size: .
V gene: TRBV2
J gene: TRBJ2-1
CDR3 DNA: TGTGCCAGCATCGACACTGGGACAGGGGGATACAATGAGCAGTTCTTC
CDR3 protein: CASIDTGTGGYNEQFF

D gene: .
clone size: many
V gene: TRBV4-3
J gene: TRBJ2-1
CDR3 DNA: TGCGCCAGCAGCCAGCAAGGGGGGAGGGCCTCGGATGAGCAGTTCTTC
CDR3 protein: CASSQQGGRASDEQFF

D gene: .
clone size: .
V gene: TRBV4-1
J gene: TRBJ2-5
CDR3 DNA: TGCGCCAGCAGCCAAGGTGGTAGCAGGGAGACCCAGTGGTTC
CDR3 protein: CASSQGGSRETQWF

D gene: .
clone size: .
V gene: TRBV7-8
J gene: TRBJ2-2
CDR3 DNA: TGTGCCAGCAGCTCTGACTGGGACACCGGGAAGCTGTTTTTT
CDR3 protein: CASSSDWDTGKLFF

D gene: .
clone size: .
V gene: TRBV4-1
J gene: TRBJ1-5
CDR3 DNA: TGCGCCAACAGCCAAGATGCGGTCAGCAATCAGCCCCAGCATTTT
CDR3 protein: CANSQDAVSNQPQHF

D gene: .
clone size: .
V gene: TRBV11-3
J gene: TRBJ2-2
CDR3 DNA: TGTGCCAGCAGACTAGGGACGGCAACCGAGGAGATGTTTTTT
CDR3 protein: CASRLGTATEEMFF

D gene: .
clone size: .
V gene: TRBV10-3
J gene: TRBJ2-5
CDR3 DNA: TGTGGCATCAGTGAGTCTGGCGGAGGTCAAGAGAACCAGTACTTC
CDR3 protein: CGISESGGGQENQYF

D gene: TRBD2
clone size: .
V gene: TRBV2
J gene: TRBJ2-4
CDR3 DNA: TGTGCCAGCAGAGCGGGGACTCAGTACTTC
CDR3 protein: CASRAGTQYF

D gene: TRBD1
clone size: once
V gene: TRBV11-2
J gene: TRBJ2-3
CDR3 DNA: TGTGCCAGCAGCTTAGCGGGGACAGTTACGCAGTATTTT
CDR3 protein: CASSLAGTVTQYF

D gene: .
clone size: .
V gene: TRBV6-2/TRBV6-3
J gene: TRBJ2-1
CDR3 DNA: TGTGCCAGCAGCTTAACTAGTGGACTCGCCTACAATGAGCAATTCTTC
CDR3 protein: CASSLTSGLAYNEQFF

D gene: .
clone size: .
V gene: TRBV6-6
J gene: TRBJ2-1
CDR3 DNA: TGTGCCGGCAGTTCTCTATCAGGGTGTGCTGAGCAGTTCTTC
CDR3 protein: CAGSSLSGCAEQFF

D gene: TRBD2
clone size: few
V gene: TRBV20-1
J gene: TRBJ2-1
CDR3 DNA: TGCAGTGCTAAAACCCCTACTAGCGGGGGGCTACACTATTACAATGAGCAGTTCTTC
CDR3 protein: CSAKTPTSGGLHYYNEQFF

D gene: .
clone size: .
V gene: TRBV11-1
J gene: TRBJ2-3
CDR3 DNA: TGTGCCAGCAGCAAGGGAGCCACAGATACGCAGTATTTT
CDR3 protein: CASSKGATDTQYF

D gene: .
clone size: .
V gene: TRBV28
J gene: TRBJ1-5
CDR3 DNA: TGTGCCAGCTGGGTATTAAGGGGACAAGAGGATCAGCCCCAGCATTTT
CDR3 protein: CASWVLRGQEDQPQHF

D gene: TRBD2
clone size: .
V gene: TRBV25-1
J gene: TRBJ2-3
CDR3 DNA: TGTGCCAGCAGTCCCTCGGGAGGGCGCACAGATACGCAGTATTTT
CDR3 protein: CASSPSGGRTDTQYF

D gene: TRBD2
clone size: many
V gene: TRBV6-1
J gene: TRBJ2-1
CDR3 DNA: TGTGCCAGCAGTGTACGACTAGCGGCTAACAATGAGCAGTTCTTC
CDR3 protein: CASSVRLAANNEQFF

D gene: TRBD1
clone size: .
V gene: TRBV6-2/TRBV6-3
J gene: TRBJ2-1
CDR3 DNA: TGTGACAGTCACGTCCCGGGACAGTGGTACAATGAGCAGTTCTTC
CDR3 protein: CDSHVPGQWYNEQFF

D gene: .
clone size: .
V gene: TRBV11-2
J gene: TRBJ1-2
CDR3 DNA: TGTGCCAGGAGCCTATTGAGAAAGACAGGCTACACCTTC
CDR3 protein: CARSLLRKTGYTF